A selection of T cell receptor beta chains follows, all from one sample in a study of T cell responses to AZD1222 COVID-19 vaccine. Sequencing used immunoSEQ multiplex PCR; TCRdb keeps in-frame clones, though not all of them. The top ten clones hold approximately 17% of a sample with 150,000 to 180,000 clones, roughly nine tenths of them seen once. Material: peripheral blood, obtained on day 0 of AZD1222 vaccination. The receptors were gathered from an adult in good health. Both conserved end residues are part of each CDR3. Fields, in order: clone size, J gene, D gene, V gene, CDR3 length, CDR3 protein, CDR3 DNA. The D gene is left open where the match is weak. Expanded clones get a size class; other rows say once, few or many, or leave the size out.

>once|TRBJ1-1|TRBD1|TRBV7-3|16
CASSSGQASSGTEAFF
TGTGCCAGCAGCTCGGGACAGGCCTCGTCGGGCACTGAAGCTTTCTTT
>-|TRBJ1-4|TRBD1|TRBV5-4|15
CASSRLDREEEKLFF
TGTGCCAGCAGCCGCCTGGACAGGGAGGAGGAAAAACTGTTTTTT
>-|TRBJ1-2|-|TRBV20-1|13
CSASKGVSYGYTF
TGCAGTGCTAGTAAAGGGGTGAGCTATGGCTACACCTTC
>-|TRBJ2-1|TRBD2|TRBV18|19
CASSPPRGQRGVSYNEQFF
TGTGCCAGCTCACCACCGAGAGGCCAGCGGGGGGTGTCCTACAATGAGCAGTTCTTC
>once|TRBJ1-2|-|TRBV19|11
CASSYNLGYTF
TGTGCCAGTAGCTACAACCTTGGCTACACCTTC
>-|TRBJ2-1|TRBD2|TRBV19|14
CASTAGGTYNEQFF
TGTGCCAGTACGGCGGGAGGTACCTACAATGAGCAGTTCTTC
>-|TRBJ2-5|-|TRBV12-3/TRBV12-4|11
CASSRDMTQYF
TGTGCCAGCAGTCGGGATATGACCCAGTACTTC
>-|TRBJ1-3|-|TRBV6-5|15
CASSSNRAAGNTIYF
TGTGCCAGCAGTTCAAACAGGGCCGCTGGAAACACCATATATTTT
>-|TRBJ2-7|-|TRBV6-5|11
CASSNTYEQYF
TGTGCCAGCAGTAACACCTACGAGCAGTACTTC
>-|TRBJ2-2|-|TRBV7-3|14
CASSPSGYTGELFF
TGTGCCAGCAGCCCCTCGGGGTACACCGGGGAGCTGTTTTTT
>-|TRBJ2-7|-|TRBV6-5|11
CASNGRYEQYF
TGTGCCAGCAATGGGCGCTACGAGCAGTACTTC
>-|TRBJ1-2|TRBD1|TRBV24-1|14
CATSGQGADYGYTF
TGTGCCACCAGTGGACAGGGGGCGGACTATGGCTACACCTTC
>-|TRBJ2-2|-|TRBV24-1|16
CATMAISGGNTGELFF
TGTGCCACCATGGCCATAAGTGGGGGGAACACCGGGGAGCTGTTTTTT
>-|TRBJ2-7|TRBD1|TRBV4-2|16
CASSQDLRTGGYEQYF
TGTGCCAGCAGCCAAGATCTTAGGACAGGGGGCTACGAGCAGTACTTC
>-|TRBJ1-6|-|TRBV18|18
CASSLRNRPSSYNSPLHF
TGTGCCAGCTCACTAAGAAACAGGCCCAGCTCCTATAATTCACCCCTCCACTTT
>-|TRBJ1-6|TRBD1|TRBV4-1|16
CASRGTTGARVSPLHF
TGCGCCAGCAGGGGAACAACAGGGGCGCGGGTCTCACCCCTCCACTTT
>-|TRBJ2-1|TRBD2|TRBV6-1|17
CASSEGPLAAWDNEQFF
TGTGCCAGCAGTGAAGGCCCGCTAGCGGCCTGGGACAATGAGCAGTTCTTC
>-|TRBJ2-3|TRBD1|TRBV5-1|14
CAASEGASGDTQYF
TGCGCCGCCAGTGAGGGGGCGAGCGGAGATACGCAGTATTTT
>-|TRBJ1-2|TRBD1|TRBV6-6|14
CASSYSTGFYGYTF
TGTGCCAGCAGTTACTCGACAGGGTTCTATGGCTACACCTTC
>-|TRBJ2-2|-|TRBV11-3|13
CASSQASAGELFF
TGTGCCAGCAGCCAAGCTAGCGCCGGGGAGCTGTTTTTT
>-|TRBJ1-1|-|TRBV24-1|12
CATSSVNTEAFF
TGTGCCACCAGTTCGGTCAACACTGAAGCTTTCTTT
>-|TRBJ1-6|-|TRBV10-3|15
CAISDGEGQNSPLHF
TGTGCCATCAGTGATGGGGAGGGACAAAATTCACCCCTCCACTTT
>-|TRBJ1-5|-|TRBV4-1|14
CASSLARVSQPQHF
TGCGCCAGCAGCCTAGCCAGAGTAAGCCAGCCCCAGCATTTT
>-|TRBJ1-1|-|TRBV3-1/TRBV3-2|12
CASSQDRGTAFF
TGTGCCAGCAGCCAAGACAGGGGTACGGCTTTCTTT
>-|TRBJ1-6|-|TRBV6-4|13
CASSDSVNSPLHF
TGTGCCAGCAGTGACTCAGTGAATTCACCCCTCCACTTT
>-|TRBJ2-7|-|TRBV18|14
CASSLYDGSYEQYF
TGTGCCAGCTCCCTTTATGACGGATCCTACGAGCAGTACTTC
>once|TRBJ1-4|-|TRBV5-1|14
CASSLGQLNEKLFF
TGCGCCAGCAGCTTGGGACAGCTTAATGAAAAACTGTTTTTT
>-|TRBJ1-2|-|TRBV2|14
CASSDRSRNYGYTF
TGTGCCAGCAGTGACAGGTCCCGAAACTATGGCTACACCTTC
>once|TRBJ2-7|-|TRBV6-2/TRBV6-3|17
CASSYWQTYRLSYEQYF
TGTGCCAGCAGTTACTGGCAGACTTATCGACTCTCCTACGAGCAGTACTTC
>-|TRBJ1-1|TRBD1|TRBV5-1|15
CASSLGQGSDTEAFF
TGCGCCAGCAGCTTGGGACAGGGCTCGGACACTGAAGCTTTCTTT
>-|TRBJ1-2|-|TRBV6-1|15
CASSEPGAEYYGYTF
TGTGCCAGCAGTGAACCAGGGGCGGAATATTATGGCTACACCTTC
>-|TRBJ2-7|-|TRBV27|13
CASSRHEAYEQYF
TGTGCCAGCAGTAGACACGAGGCCTACGAGCAGTACTTC
>once|TRBJ1-1|-|TRBV30|14
CAWSVLAVNTEAFF
TGTGCCTGGAGTGTATTGGCGGTGAACACTGAAGCTTTCTTT
>-|TRBJ1-2|-|TRBV2|14
CASETQGLNYGYTF
TGTGCCAGCGAAACCCAGGGTTTGAACTATGGCTACACCTTC
>once|TRBJ1-1|-|TRBV3-1/TRBV3-2|17
CASSHTRGVPENTEAFF
TGTGCCAGCAGCCACACCCGGGGGGTCCCAGAGAACACTGAAGCTTTCTTT
>-|TRBJ1-5|TRBD1|TRBV7-6|16
CASSLGVPQGTKPQHF
TGTGCCAGCAGCTTAGGGGTGCCACAGGGGACTAAGCCCCAGCATTTT
>-|TRBJ2-5|-|TRBV2|12
CASSAGQETQYF
TGTGCCAGCAGTGCCGGTCAAGAGACCCAGTACTTC
>-|TRBJ2-7|-|TRBV7-6|11
CASSLGREQYF
TGTGCCAGCAGCTTAGGTAGGGAGCAGTACTTC
>-|TRBJ1-6|TRBD1|TRBV6-2/TRBV6-3|16
CASSRQGSSYNSPLHF
TGTGCCAGCAGTCGACAGGGAAGCTCCTATAATTCACCCCTCCACTTT
>-|TRBJ2-1|TRBD2|TRBV7-2|15
CASTLRSLAANEQFF
TGTGCCAGCACCTTAAGGTCGCTAGCGGCCAATGAGCAGTTCTTC
>-|TRBJ2-4|-|TRBV4-2|15
CASSQVRQSKNIQYF
TGTGCCAGCAGCCAAGTACGCCAGAGCAAAAACATTCAGTACTTC
>-|TRBJ1-3|-|TRBV7-9|17
CASSPVQWGTGLHTIYF
TGTGCCAGCAGCCCGGTTCAATGGGGAACGGGTTTACACACCATATATTTT
>once|TRBJ2-5|TRBD2|TRBV27|17
CASSVRTSGGVTETQYF
TGTGCCAGCAGTGTGAGGACTAGCGGGGGGGTTACGGAGACCCAGTACTTC
>-|TRBJ2-1|-|TRBV5-3|16
CARSFEWVGDYNEQFF
TGTGCCAGAAGCTTTGAATGGGTAGGAGACTACAATGAGCAGTTCTTC
>-|TRBJ2-3|-|TRBV5-1|16
CASGLRSSANTDTQYF
TGCGCCAGCGGCCTGCGTTCTAGCGCGAACACAGATACGCAGTATTTT